This T cell receptor (beta chain) was identified during a study of OX40 agonist ivuxolimab in advanced cancers. About the research overall: In this cohort, patients received ivuxolimab, an agonistic anti-OX40 (CD134) antibody. About 40% of patients had received prior checkpoint inhibitor therapy. Three patients showed partial responses: one hepatocellular carcinoma and two cutaneous melanoma cases.

This CDR3 is 16 amino acids long. Trimming removed 0 bases from V and 6 bases from J; junction bases left unmatched: 7. Per the germline V gene, CDR1 is MNHEY and CDR2 is SVGAGI. Study observations and caveats: The specificity for antigen of the expanded peripheral T cells was not determined.

Points on this clone: Its target is unknown.

Libraries were prepared by immunoSEQ multiplex PCR; TCRdb keeps only in-frame clonotypes and omits some of them. The sample has tens of thousands of clones; 80% to 90% are singletons. The sample here was CD4+ or CD8+ T cells sorted from blood, taken in a trial of the OX40 agonist ivuxolimab. The rearrangement links TRBV6-5 to TRBJ2-5; 10 bases line up with TRBD2. The sequence derives from an adult with an advanced solid tumor such as melanoma, head and neck, liver or kidney cancer. The CDR3 loop reads CASSYSVSGGEKTQYF. DNA for the CDR3: TGTGCCAGCAGTTACTCGGTCAGCGGGGGGGAGAAGACCCAGTACTTC.